This is a list of T cell receptor beta chains from one sample in a study of T cells in Graves' hyperthyroidism and ophthalmopathy. One entry per CDR3 protein results from TCRdb running MiXCR on the multiplex PCR reads. The sample consists of hundreds of thousands of distinct CDR3 sequences, 15% to 19% of them appearing once. Specimen: blood. Receptors were obtained from a young woman with Graves' hyperthyroidism. The CDR3 runs from the conserved cysteine through the conserved F or W. D genes are given only for firm matches. Clone size is stated in some rows and not others, as once, few, many or a class when expanded.

TRBV2,many,TRBD1,TRBJ1-1,CASWTGSGMENTEAFF,TGTGCCAGTTGGACAGGGTCTGGCATGGAGAACACTGAAGCTTTCTTT
TRBV27,-,TRBD2,TRBJ2-3,CASSPQTSGRANTQYF,TGTGCCAGCAGTCCTCAAACTAGCGGGAGGGCTAATACGCAGTATTTT
TRBV6-5,-,-,TRBJ1-5,CASSYTLVSNQPQHF,TGTGCCAGCAGTTACACCTTAGTTAGCAATCAGCCCCAGCATTTT
TRBV20-1,few,TRBD1,TRBJ1-6,CSAREGGNSPLHF,TGCAGTGCTAGAGAAGGGGGCAATTCACCCCTCCACTTT
TRBV6-1,few,-,TRBJ1-1,CATQVLKNTEAFF,TGTGCCACACAGGTTCTCAAGAACACTGAAGCTTTCTTT
TRBV7-9,many,-,TRBJ1-1,CASSSQVLAEAFF,TGTGCCAGCAGCTCGCAGGTGCTCGCTGAAGCTTTCTTT
TRBV9,many,TRBD2,TRBJ2-7,CASSVDSGGAGEQYF,TGTGCCAGCAGCGTAGATAGCGGGGGGGCAGGAGAGCAGTACTTC
TRBV7-9,many,-,TRBJ1-2,CASSSYPNRPSNYGYTF,TGTGCCAGCAGCTCTTACCCGAATCGACCCTCTAACTATGGCTACACCTTC
TRBV12-3/TRBV12-4,-,-,TRBJ2-7,CASSPTQGKYEQYF,TGTGCCAGCAGTCCCACCCAGGGCAAGTACGAGCAGTACTTC
TRBV18,many,TRBD1,TRBJ2-2,CASSPLDRDAGELFF,TGTGCCAGCTCACCACTTGACAGGGATGCCGGGGAGCTGTTTTTT
TRBV19,-,-,TRBJ2-2,CASSEVPGELFF,TGTGCCAGTAGTGAGGTGCCCGGGGAGCTGTTTTTT
TRBV11-1,-,-,TRBJ2-7,CASAPPSAYEQYF,TGTGCCAGCGCCCCACCCAGCGCCTACGAGCAGTACTTC
TRBV7-9,many,-,TRBJ1-5,CASSLEGDGGHSNQPQHF,TGTGCCAGCAGCTTAGAGGGGGATGGGGGCCATAGCAATCAGCCCCAGCATTTT
TRBV19,many,-,TRBJ1-6,CASSISNVPLHF,TGTGCCAGTAGTATATCTAACGTTCCCCTCCACTTT
TRBV6-1,many,TRBD2,TRBJ2-7,CASSWGGRAVEQYF,TGTGCCAGCAGTTGGGGGGGGAGGGCCGTCGAGCAGTACTTC
TRBV19,-,-,TRBJ2-7,CASSPTGLGTYEQYF,TGTGCCAGTAGCCCTACGGGTTTGGGAACCTACGAGCAGTACTTC
TRBV7-3,few,-,TRBJ1-1,CASSLNPGTEAFF,TGTGCCAGCAGCCTAAACCCGGGTACTGAAGCTTTCTTT
TRBV20-1,many,-,TRBJ2-7,CSARPRGPYEQYF,TGCAGTGCTAGACCCCGAGGACCCTACGAGCAGTACTTC
TRBV7-2,-,-,TRBJ2-1,CASSGGDFPEQFF,TGTGCCAGCAGCGGAGGGGACTTTCCTGAGCAGTTCTTC
TRBV20-1,many,TRBD1,TRBJ1-1,CSASSFTGGGTEAFF,TGCAGTGCTAGCAGTTTTACAGGGGGCGGTACTGAAGCTTTCTTT
TRBV25-1,many,TRBD1,TRBJ1-2,CASSEWTGEDGYTF,TGTGCCAGCAGTGAATGGACAGGGGAGGATGGCTACACCTTC
TRBV7-9,-,-,TRBJ2-7,CASSFERTIGYEQYF,TGTGCCAGCAGCTTCGAAAGGACAATCGGCTACGAGCAGTACTTC
TRBV7-3,many,TRBD2,TRBJ2-3,CASSIGGGAADTQYF,TGTGCCAGCAGCATCGGCGGGGGGGCCGCAGATACGCAGTATTTT
TRBV29-1,-,-,TRBJ2-1,CSAGAGYEQFF,TGCAGCGCCGGAGCAGGGTATGAGCAGTTCTTC
TRBV6-6,many,-,TRBJ1-3,CASSYSISGSGNTIYF,TGTGCCAGCAGTTACTCGATATCCGGGTCTGGAAACACCATATATTTT
TRBV11-3,many,-,TRBJ2-2,CASSPRQDTGELFF,TGTGCCAGCAGCCCACGACAGGACACCGGGGAGCTGTTTTTT
TRBV19,-,TRBD2,TRBJ2-3,CATRGTSADTQYF,TGTGCCACCCGGGGGACTAGCGCAGATACGCAGTATTTT
TRBV10-3,many,TRBD1,TRBJ1-5,CAISESGGEHQPQHF,TGTGCCATCAGTGAGTCAGGGGGCGAGCATCAGCCCCAGCATTTT
TRBV6-1,-,TRBD2,TRBJ2-2,CASSEIAGITGELFF,TGTGCCAGCAGTGAAATAGCGGGAATCACCGGGGAGCTGTTTTTT
TRBV7-2,many,TRBD1,TRBJ2-5,CASSLRRGHETQYF,TGTGCCAGCAGCTTAAGAAGGGGGCACGAGACCCAGTACTTC
TRBV28,-,-,TRBJ2-1,CASSFVSRGDNEQFF,TGTGCCAGCAGTTTCGTGTCGCGGGGAGACAATGAGCAGTTCTTC